What follows is one T cell receptor (beta chain) and its context. Per the original data handling: Reference gene primer amplification gave nucleated cell count estimates. Clones were sequenced by immunoSEQ multiplex PCR, and TCRdb holds only the in-frame ones, with some missing. V, J and clone size derive from that table, while D and trimming were established from the DNA sequence. The sample holds approximately 200,000 clones, about 86% seen once. The data are from a study of blood T cell repertoires in COVID-19. Across the whole study: T cells, B-cell-depleted T cells, or PBMCs provided the cDNA or gDNA that served as material.

Participant ages covered roughly 18 to 89 years across around 22 US areas. The study assigned cohorts using participant-reported clinical history. The CDR3 is made up of 16 amino acids. Germline trimming cut 2 bases from V and 4 bases from J; bases unmatched to any gene: 7. Germline V CDR1 and CDR2: MNHEY, SVGAGI. The V call is TRBV6-5, the J call TRBJ1-4, with 7 bases lining up with TRBD1. Input material: PBMCs or T cells enriched from blood (not recorded which). The clonotype comes from a woman aged 40 to 55 with acute COVID-19. CDR3 in amino acids: CASSYGQTGDNEKLFF. CDR3 bases: TGTGCCAGCAGTTACGGTCAAACAGGGGATAATGAAAAACTGTTTTTT.